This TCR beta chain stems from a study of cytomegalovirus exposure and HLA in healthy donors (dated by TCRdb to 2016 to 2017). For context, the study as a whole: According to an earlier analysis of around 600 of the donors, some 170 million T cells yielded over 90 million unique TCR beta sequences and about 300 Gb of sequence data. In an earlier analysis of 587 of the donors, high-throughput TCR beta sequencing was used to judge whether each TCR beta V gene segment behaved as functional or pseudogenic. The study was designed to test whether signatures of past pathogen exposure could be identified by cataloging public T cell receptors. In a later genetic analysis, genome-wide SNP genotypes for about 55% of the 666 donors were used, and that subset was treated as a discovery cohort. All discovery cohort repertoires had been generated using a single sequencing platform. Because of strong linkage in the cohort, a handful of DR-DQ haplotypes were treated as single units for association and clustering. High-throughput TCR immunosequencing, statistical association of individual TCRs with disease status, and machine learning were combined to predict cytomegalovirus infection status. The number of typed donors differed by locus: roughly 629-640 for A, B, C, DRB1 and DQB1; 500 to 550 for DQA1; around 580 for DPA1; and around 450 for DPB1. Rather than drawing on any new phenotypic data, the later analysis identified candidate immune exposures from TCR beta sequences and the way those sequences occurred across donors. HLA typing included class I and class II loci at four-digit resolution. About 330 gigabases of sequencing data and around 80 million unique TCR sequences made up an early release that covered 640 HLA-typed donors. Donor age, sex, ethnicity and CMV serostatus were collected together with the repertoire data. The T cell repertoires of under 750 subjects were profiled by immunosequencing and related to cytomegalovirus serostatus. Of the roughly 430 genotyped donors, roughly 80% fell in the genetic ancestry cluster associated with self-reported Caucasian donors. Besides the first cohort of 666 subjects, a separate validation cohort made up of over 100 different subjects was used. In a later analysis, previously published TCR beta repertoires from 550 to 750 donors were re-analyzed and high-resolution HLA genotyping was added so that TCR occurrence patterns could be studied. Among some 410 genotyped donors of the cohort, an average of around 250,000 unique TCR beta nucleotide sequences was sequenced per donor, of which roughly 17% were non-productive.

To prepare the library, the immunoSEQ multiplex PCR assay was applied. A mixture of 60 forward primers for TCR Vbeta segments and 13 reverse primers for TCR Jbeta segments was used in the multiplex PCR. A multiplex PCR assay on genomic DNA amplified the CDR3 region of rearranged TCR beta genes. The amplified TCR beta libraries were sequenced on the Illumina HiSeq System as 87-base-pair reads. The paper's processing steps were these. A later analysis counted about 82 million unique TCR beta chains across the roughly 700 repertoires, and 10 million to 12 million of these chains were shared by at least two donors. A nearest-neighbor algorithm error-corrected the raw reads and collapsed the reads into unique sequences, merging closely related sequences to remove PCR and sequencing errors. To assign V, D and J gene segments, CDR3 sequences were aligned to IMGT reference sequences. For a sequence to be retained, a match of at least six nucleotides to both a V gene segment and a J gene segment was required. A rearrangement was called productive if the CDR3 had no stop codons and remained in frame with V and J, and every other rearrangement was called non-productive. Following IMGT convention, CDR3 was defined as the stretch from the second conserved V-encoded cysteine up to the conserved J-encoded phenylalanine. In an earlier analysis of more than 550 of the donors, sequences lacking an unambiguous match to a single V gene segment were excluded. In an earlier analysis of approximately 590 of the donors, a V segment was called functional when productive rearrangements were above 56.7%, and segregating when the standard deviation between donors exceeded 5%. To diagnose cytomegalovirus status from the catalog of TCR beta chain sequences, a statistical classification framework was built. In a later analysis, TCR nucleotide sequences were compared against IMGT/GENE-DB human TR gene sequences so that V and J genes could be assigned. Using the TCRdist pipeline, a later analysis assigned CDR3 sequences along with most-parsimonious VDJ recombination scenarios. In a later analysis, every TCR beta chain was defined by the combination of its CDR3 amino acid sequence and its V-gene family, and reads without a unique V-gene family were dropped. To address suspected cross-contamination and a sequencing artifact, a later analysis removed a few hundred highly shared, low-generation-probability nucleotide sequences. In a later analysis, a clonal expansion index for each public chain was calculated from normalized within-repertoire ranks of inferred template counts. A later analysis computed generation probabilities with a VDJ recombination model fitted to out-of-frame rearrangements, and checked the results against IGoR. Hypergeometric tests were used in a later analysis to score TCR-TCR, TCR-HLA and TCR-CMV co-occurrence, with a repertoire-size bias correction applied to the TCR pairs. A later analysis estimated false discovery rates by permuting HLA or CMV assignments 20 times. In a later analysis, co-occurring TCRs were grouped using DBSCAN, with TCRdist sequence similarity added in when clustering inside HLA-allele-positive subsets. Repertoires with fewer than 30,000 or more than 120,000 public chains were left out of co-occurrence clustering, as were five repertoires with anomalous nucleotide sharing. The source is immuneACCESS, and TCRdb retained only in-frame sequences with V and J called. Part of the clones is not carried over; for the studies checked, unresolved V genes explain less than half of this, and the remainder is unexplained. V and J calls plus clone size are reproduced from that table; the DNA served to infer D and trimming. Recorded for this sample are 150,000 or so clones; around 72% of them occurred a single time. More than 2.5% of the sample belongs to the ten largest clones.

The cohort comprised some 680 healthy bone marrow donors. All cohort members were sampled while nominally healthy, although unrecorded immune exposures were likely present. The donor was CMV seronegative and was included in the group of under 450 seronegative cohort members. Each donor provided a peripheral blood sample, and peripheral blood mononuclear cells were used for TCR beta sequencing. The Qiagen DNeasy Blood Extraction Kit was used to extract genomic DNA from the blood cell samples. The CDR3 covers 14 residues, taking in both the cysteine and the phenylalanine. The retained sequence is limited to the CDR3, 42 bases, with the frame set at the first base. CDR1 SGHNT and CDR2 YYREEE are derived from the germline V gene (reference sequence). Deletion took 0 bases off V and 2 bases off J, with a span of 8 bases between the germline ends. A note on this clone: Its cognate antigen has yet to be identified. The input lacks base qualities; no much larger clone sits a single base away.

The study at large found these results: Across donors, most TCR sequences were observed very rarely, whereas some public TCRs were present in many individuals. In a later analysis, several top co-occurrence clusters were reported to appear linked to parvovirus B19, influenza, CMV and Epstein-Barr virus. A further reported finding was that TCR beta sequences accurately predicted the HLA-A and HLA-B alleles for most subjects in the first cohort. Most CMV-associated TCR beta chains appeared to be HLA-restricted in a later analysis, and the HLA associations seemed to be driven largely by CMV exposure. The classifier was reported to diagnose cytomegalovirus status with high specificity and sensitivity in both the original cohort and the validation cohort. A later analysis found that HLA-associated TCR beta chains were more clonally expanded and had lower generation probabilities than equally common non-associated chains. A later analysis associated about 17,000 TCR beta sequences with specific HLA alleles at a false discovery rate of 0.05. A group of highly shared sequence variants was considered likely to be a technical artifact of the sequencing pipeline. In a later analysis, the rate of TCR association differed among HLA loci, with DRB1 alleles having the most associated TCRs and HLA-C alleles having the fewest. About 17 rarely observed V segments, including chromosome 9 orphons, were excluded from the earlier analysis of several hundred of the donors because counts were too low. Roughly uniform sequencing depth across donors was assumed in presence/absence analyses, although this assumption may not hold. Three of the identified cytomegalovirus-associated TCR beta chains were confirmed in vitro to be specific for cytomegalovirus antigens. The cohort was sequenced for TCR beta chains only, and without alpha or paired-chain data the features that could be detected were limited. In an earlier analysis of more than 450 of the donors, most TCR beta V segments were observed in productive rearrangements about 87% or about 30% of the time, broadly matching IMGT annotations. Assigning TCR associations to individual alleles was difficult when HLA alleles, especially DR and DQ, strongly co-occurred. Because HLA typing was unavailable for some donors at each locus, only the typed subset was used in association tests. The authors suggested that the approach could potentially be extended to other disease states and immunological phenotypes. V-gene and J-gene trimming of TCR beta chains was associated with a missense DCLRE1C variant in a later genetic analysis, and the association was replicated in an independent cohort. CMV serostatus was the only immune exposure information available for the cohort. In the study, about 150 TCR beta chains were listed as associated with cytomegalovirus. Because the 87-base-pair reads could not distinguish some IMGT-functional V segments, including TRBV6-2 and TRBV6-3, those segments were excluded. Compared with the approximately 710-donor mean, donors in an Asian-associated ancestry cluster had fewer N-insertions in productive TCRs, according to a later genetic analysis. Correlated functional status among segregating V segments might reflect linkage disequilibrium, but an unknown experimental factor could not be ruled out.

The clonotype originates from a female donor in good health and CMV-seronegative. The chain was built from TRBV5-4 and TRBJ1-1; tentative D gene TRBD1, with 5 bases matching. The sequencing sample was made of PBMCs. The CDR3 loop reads CASSLGQINTEAFF. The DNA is TGTGCCAGCAGCTTGGGACAGATAAACACTGAAGCTTTCTTT. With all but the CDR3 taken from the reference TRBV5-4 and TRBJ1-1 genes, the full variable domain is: ETGVTQSPTHLIKTRGQQVTLRCSSQSGHNTVSWYQQALGQGPQFIFQYYREEENGRGNFPPRFSGLQFPNYSSELNVNALELDDSALYLCASSLGQINTEAFFGQGTRLTVV.